Reported below is one T cell receptor beta chain. PCR was performed using 60 Vbeta and 13 Jbeta primers. This table comes from immunoSEQ multiplex PCR, and its TCRdb copy is limited to in-frame clones, with some not included. The table has 150,000 or so clones, approximately 77% seen once; the top ten hold 1.5%. The data derive from a study of cytomegalovirus exposure and HLA in healthy donors. Study context: Around 80 million unique TCR sequences came from HLA-typed donors in an early release.

The TCR sequence derives from a male donor in good health and CMV-seronegative. Input material: PBMCs.

This CDR3 reads CASSPDRVQNSNQPQHF. DNA of the CDR3: TGCGCCAGCAGCCCTGACAGGGTCCAAAATAGCAATCAGCCCCAGCATTTT. The chain couples TRBV5-1 to TRBJ1-5; 7 nucleotides line up with TRBD1. Germline values: CDR1 SGHRS, CDR2 YFSETQ. J gave up 0 bases and V 4 bases, and 10 bases lay outside the gene matches. The CDR3 consists of 17 residues. Drawing the rest from reference TRBV5-1 and TRBJ1-5, the complete variable domain is KAGVTQTPRYLIKTRGQQVTLSCSPISGHRSVSWYQQTPGQGLQFLFEYFSETQRNKGNFPGRFSGRQFSNSRSEMNVSTLELGDSALYLCASSPDRVQNSNQPQHFGDGTRLSIL.